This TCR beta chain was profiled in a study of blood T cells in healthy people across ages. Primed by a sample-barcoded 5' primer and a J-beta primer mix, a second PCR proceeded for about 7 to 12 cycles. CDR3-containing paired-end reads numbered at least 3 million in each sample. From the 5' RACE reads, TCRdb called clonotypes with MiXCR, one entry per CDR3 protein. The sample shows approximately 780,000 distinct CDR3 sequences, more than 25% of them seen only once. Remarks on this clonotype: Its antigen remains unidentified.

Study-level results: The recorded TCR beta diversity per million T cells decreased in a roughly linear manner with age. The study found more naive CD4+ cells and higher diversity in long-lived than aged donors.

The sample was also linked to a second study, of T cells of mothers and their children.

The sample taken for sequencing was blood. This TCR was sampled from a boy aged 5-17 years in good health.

The CDR3 sequence: CASSLDPNEQFF. The DNA for the CDR3 is TGTGCCAGCAGTTTGGACCCGAATGAGCAGTTCTTC. The rearrangement uses TRBV12-3 or TRBV12-4 and TRBJ2-1; the D is unclear. The CDR3 covers 12 residues. Between the trimmed V and J ends, which lost 3 bases and 7 bases, there was a span of 7 bases.